Listed below are T cell receptor beta chains from one sample, sequenced in a study of blood T cell repertoires in COVID-19. Some clones are missing from TCRdb's copy, which holds only in-frame ones; the method was immunoSEQ multiplex PCR. The data contain over 60,000 clones, roughly 89% of them singletons. Material for sequencing was peripheral blood. Source of these receptors: a human donor in a cohort sampled during active COVID-19. CDR3s include the opening cysteine and the closing phenylalanine or tryptophan. A D gene is named only where the DNA matches it firmly.

j_call	d_call	v_call	cdr3_length	cdr3_aa	cdr3_nt
TRBJ2-3	-	TRBV28	15	CASSPRQGLADTQYF	TGTGCCAGCAGTCCTAGACAGGGACTAGCAGATACGCAGTATTTT
TRBJ1-3	-	TRBV21-1	18	CASSKAEYGTPEGNTIYF	TGTGCCAGCAGCAAGGCGGAATACGGGACACCGGAGGGAAACACCATATATTTT
TRBJ2-7	-	TRBV29-1	11	CSVIRDYEQYF	TGCAGCGTCATCCGGGACTACGAGCAGTACTTC
TRBJ2-5	TRBD1	TRBV18	18	CASSPRAPGTGGLETQYF	TGTGCCAGCTCACCACGGGCACCCGGGACAGGGGGTTTGGAGACCCAGTACTTC
TRBJ2-2	-	TRBV12-3/TRBV12-4	12	CASSSYNGELFF	TGTGCCAGCAGTTCTTATAACGGGGAGCTGTTTTTT
TRBJ2-5	-	TRBV2	16	CASSDPADGGIETQYF	TGTGCCAGCAGTGACCCCGCCGACGGGGGAATAGAGACCCAGTACTTC
TRBJ1-2	TRBD1	TRBV28	17	CASIPPGTGGGRYGYTF	TGTGCCAGCATCCCTCCCGGGACAGGGGGCGGACGTTATGGCTACACCTTC
TRBJ1-1	-	TRBV2	13	CASSTTENTEAFF	TGTGCCAGCAGCACGACAGAGAACACTGAAGCTTTCTTT
TRBJ2-2	-	TRBV6-5	13	CASSYSVTGELFF	TGTGCCAGCAGTTACTCCGTCACCGGGGAGCTGTTTTTT
TRBJ1-2	-	TRBV27	15	CASSLVGEGNYGYTF	TGTGCCAGCAGTTTAGTCGGGGAGGGGAACTATGGCTACACCTTC
TRBJ2-1	-	TRBV4-1	13	CASSQVILVGQFF	TGCGCCAGCAGCCAAGTAATCCTAGTCGGGCAGTTCTTC
TRBJ1-2	-	TRBV5-5	15	CASSLEGRGDAGYTF	TGTGCCAGCAGCTTGGAGGGTCGGGGGGACGCTGGCTACACCTTC
TRBJ2-1	TRBD2	TRBV6-1	16	CASSGPGRRSYNEQFF	TGTGCCAGCAGTGGCCCCGGGAGGCGCTCCTACAATGAGCAGTTCTTC
TRBJ2-1	TRBD1	TRBV7-6	16	CASSSRAPAIGQGQFF	TGTGCCAGCAGCTCCCGAGCCCCCGCAATAGGACAGGGGCAGTTCTTC